Listed below are T cell receptor beta chains from one sample, sequenced in a study of Graves' ophthalmopathy and Graves' hyperthyroidism. One entry per CDR3 protein, called by TCRdb with MiXCR from the multiplex PCR reads. Of about 150,000 distinct CDR3 sequences listed, 30% to 45% were seen once; the top ten hold under 6.5%. The sequencing sample was made of peripheral blood. The origin of the receptors is a woman between 35 and 50 years old with Graves' ophthalmopathy. CDR3s include the opening cysteine and the closing phenylalanine or tryptophan. D genes are given only for firm matches. Rows may omit the clone size; those that give it use once, few, many or a size class.

TRBD1 | many | TRBJ2-7 | TRBV5-1 | CASSLYGTASSYEQYF | TGCGCCAGCAGCTTGTATGGGACAGCGAGCTCCTACGAGCAGTACTTC
. | few | TRBJ1-1 | TRBV7-8 | CASSVSPGENTEAFF | TGTGCCAGCAGCGTATCCCCGGGAGAGAACACTGAAGCTTTCTTT
. | many | TRBJ1-5 | TRBV19 | CASSINSINQPQHF | TGTGCCAGTAGTATAAACAGCATCAATCAGCCCCAGCATTTT
. | many | TRBJ1-2 | TRBV5-1 | CASSRVRAPTDETYGYTF | TGCGCCAGCAGCCGAGTAAGGGCTCCGACCGACGAAACCTATGGCTACACCTTC
. | . | TRBJ1-1 | TRBV29-1 | CSVGYAEAFF | TGCAGCGTTGGGTACGCTGAAGCTTTCTTT
. | many | TRBJ1-2 | TRBV7-3 | CASSSNTGLGYGYTF | TGTGCCAGCAGCTCAAACACAGGTCTCGGCTATGGCTACACCTTC
TRBD1 | . | TRBJ2-5 | TRBV7-2 | CASSLGDSLRETQYF | TGTGCCAGCAGCTTAGGGGACAGTCTGAGGGAGACCCAGTACTTC
TRBD1 | . | TRBJ1-2 | TRBV19 | CASRWGTVNYGYTF | TGTGCCAGTAGATGGGGGACAGTGAACTATGGCTACACCTTC
. | many | TRBJ1-1 | TRBV6-1 | CASSEADEENTEAFF | TGTGCCAGCAGTGAAGCGGACGAGGAGAACACTGAAGCTTTCTTT
. | . | TRBJ2-7 | TRBV11-3 | CASSLDQGTPLEQYF | TGTGCCAGCAGCTTAGACCAGGGGACACCATTAGAGCAGTACTTC
. | . | TRBJ2-7 | TRBV5-1 | CASSLGRDEQYF | TGCGCCAGCAGCTTGGGGAGGGACGAGCAGTACTTC
. | few | TRBJ1-2 | TRBV6-1 | CASSKNRDHGYTF | TGTGCCAGCAGTAAGAACAGGGATCATGGCTACACCTTC
. | many | TRBJ2-7 | TRBV6-1 | CASSEVSAYEQYF | TGTGCCAGCAGTGAAGTATCAGCCTACGAGCAGTACTTC
. | many | TRBJ1-1 | TRBV3-1 | CASSQIGGDTEAFF | TGTGCCAGCAGCCAAATTGGGGGGGACACTGAAGCTTTCTTT
. | many | TRBJ1-2 | TRBV30 | CAWSRARAGYGYTF | TGTGCCTGGAGTAGGGCCAGGGCTGGCTATGGCTACACCTTC
. | many | TRBJ1-1 | TRBV12-3/TRBV12-4 | CASSLPPGNAFF | TGTGCCAGCAGTTTACCCCCGGGGAATGCTTTCTTT
. | . | TRBJ2-5 | TRBV6-1 | CASSIDPTPKYF | TGTGCCAGCAGCATAGACCCGACCCCAAAGTACTTC
TRBD2 | . | TRBJ2-7 | TRBV19 | CASSSYRLAGASEQYF | TGTGCCAGTAGTTCCTACCGACTAGCGGGAGCGTCCGAGCAGTACTTC
. | many | TRBJ2-7 | TRBV2 | CASSTGHASYEQYF | TGTGCCAGCAGTACAGGTCACGCCTCCTACGAGCAGTACTTC
. | . | TRBJ2-7 | TRBV6-2/TRBV6-3 | CASSYPGLEQYF | TGTGCCAGCAGTTACCCCGGCTTGGAGCAGTACTTC
TRBD2 | . | TRBJ2-2 | TRBV7-8 | CASSWTSYTGELFF | TGTGCCAGCAGCTGGACTAGTTACACCGGGGAGCTGTTTTTT
. | . | TRBJ1-1 | TRBV28 | CAITSYLGAAGETEAFF | TGTGCCATCACGAGCTATTTGGGTGCGGCAGGGGAGACTGAAGCTTTCTTT
. | many | TRBJ1-2 | TRBV5-5 | CASSAEDYGYTF | TGTGCCAGCAGCGCGGAGGACTATGGCTACACCTTC
. | many | TRBJ2-5 | TRBV7-2 | CASSLEQGETQYF | TGTGCCAGCAGCTTAGAACAGGGTGAGACCCAGTACTTC
. | many | TRBJ1-2 | TRBV2 | CASSVSGNYGYTF | TGTGCCAGCAGTGTCTCAGGGAACTATGGCTACACCTTC
. | many | TRBJ1-1 | TRBV11-2 | CASSLGPNTNTEAFF | TGTGCCAGCAGCTTAGGTCCGAACACCAACACTGAAGCTTTCTTT
. | many | TRBJ2-7 | TRBV24-1 | CATQDGTLYEQYF | TGTGCCACCCAGGACGGAACTCTCTACGAGCAGTACTTC
TRBD2 | . | TRBJ2-5 | TRBV11-2 | CASSSLGGGETQYF | TGTGCCAGCAGCTCACTTGGGGGGGGTGAGACCCAGTACTTC
. | . | TRBJ1-5 | TRBV6-5 | CASSSPLGTSNQPQHF | TGTGCCAGCAGTTCACCCTTGGGGACTAGCAATCAGCCCCAGCATTTT
. | many | TRBJ1-1 | TRBV7-9 | CASSLGVLNTEAFF | TGTGCCAGCAGCTTAGGCGTCCTGAACACTGAAGCTTTCTTT
. | many | TRBJ2-2 | TRBV11-3 | CASSGETNTGELFF | TGTGCCAGCAGCGGGGAGACGAACACCGGGGAGCTGTTTTTT
. | many | TRBJ2-5 | TRBV5-1 | CASSFDIEETQYF | TGCGCCAGCAGCTTTGACATAGAAGAGACCCAGTACTTC
. | many | TRBJ1-5 | TRBV19 | CASSILSGNQPQHF | TGTGCCAGTAGTATCCTATCGGGTAATCAGCCCCAGCATTTT
. | many | TRBJ2-5 | TRBV2 | CASVKAGGETQYF | TGTGCCAGCGTCAAGGCCGGGGGAGAGACCCAGTACTTC
. | many | TRBJ1-2 | TRBV5-1 | CASSLTYPAGFYGYTF | TGCGCCAGCAGCTTGACCTATCCAGCAGGGTTCTATGGCTACACCTTC
. | many | TRBJ2-7 | TRBV28 | CASGWQSPYEQYF | TGTGCCAGCGGGTGGCAGAGTCCGTACGAGCAGTACTTC
. | . | TRBJ1-5 | TRBV6-2/TRBV6-3 | CASSYVSSNQPQHF | TGTGCCAGCAGTTACGTCAGTAGCAATCAGCCCCAGCATTTT
. | . | TRBJ2-5 | TRBV27 | CASSRGRDGSRFQYF | TGTGCCAGCAGTCGGGGACGGGACGGTTCGCGATTCCAGTACTTC
TRBD2 | many | TRBJ2-7 | TRBV28 | CASSPGGLAGDYEQYF | TGTGCCAGCAGCCCAGGTGGGCTAGCGGGAGACTACGAGCAGTACTTC
. | . | TRBJ2-7 | TRBV4-3 | CASSPDPSYEQYF | TGCGCCAGCAGCCCAGATCCATCCTACGAGCAGTACTTC
. | many | TRBJ1-3 | TRBV9 | CASSVATGTPAGNTIYF | TGTGCCAGCAGCGTAGCTACAGGAACACCGGCTGGAAACACCATATATTTT
TRBD1 | many | TRBJ1-6 | TRBV2 | CASNPGTGNSPLHF | TGTGCCAGCAATCCCGGGACAGGGAATTCACCCCTCCACTTT
TRBD1 | . | TRBJ1-6 | TRBV20-1 | CSARLGQGRSPLHF | TGCAGTGCTAGATTGGGACAGGGCAGATCACCCCTCCACTTT
. | many | TRBJ2-6 | TRBV11-2 | CASRRSSTSGANVLTF | TGTGCCAGCAGACGTAGTTCGACCTCTGGGGCCAACGTCCTGACTTTC
. | . | TRBJ1-5 | TRBV30 | CAWSPAGQPQHF | TGTGCCTGGAGTCCAGCCGGTCAGCCCCAGCATTTT
TRBD1 | . | TRBJ1-5 | TRBV12-3/TRBV12-4 | CASSGDRGNQPQHF | TGTGCCAGCAGTGGGGACAGGGGTAATCAGCCCCAGCATTTT
. | many | TRBJ2-2 | TRBV28 | CASSFYGRNTGELFF | TGTGCCAGCAGTTTTTACGGGAGGAACACCGGGGAGCTGTTTTTT
TRBD1 | many | TRBJ1-2 | TRBV7-9 | CASSARDRGRPNGYTF | TGTGCCAGCAGCGCGCGCGACAGGGGGCGCCCAAATGGCTACACCTTC
TRBD1 | many | TRBJ1-2 | TRBV27 | CASSLRGDRGYGYTF | TGTGCCAGCAGTTTAAGGGGGGACAGGGGCTATGGCTACACCTTC
TRBD2 | . | TRBJ2-5 | TRBV28 | CASSFRGLAGETQYF | TGTGCCAGCAGTTTCCGCGGACTAGCGGGAGAGACCCAGTACTTC
TRBD2 | many | TRBJ2-7 | TRBV7-2 | CASSLSSGSYEQYF | TGTGCCAGCAGCTTATCTAGCGGGAGTTACGAGCAGTACTTC
. | many | TRBJ2-7 | TRBV6-5 | CASKGPTYEQYF | TGTGCCAGCAAAGGACCCACCTACGAGCAGTACTTC
. | . | TRBJ1-1 | TRBV6-1 | CASSEKPGWTEAFF | TGTGCCAGCAGTGAAAAGCCAGGGTGGACTGAAGCTTTCTTT
TRBD1 | many | TRBJ1-1 | TRBV25-1 | CASRSGQLNTEAFF | TGTGCCAGCAGGTCGGGACAGCTGAACACTGAAGCTTTCTTT
TRBD1 | . | TRBJ1-5 | TRBV11-2 | CASSFLGTGGIQPQHF | TGTGCCAGCAGCTTTCTCGGGACAGGGGGAATTCAGCCCCAGCATTTT
. | . | TRBJ2-7 | TRBV11-2 | CASRPGQFYEQYF | TGTGCCAGCAGGCCCGGACAGTTCTACGAGCAGTACTTC
. | . | TRBJ1-2 | TRBV6-2/TRBV6-3 | CASSYQGTYGYTF | TGTGCCAGCAGTTACCAGGGGACCTATGGCTACACCTTC
TRBD1 | . | TRBJ1-5 | TRBV4-1 | CASRAGTGDQPQHF | TGCGCCAGCAGGGCCGGGACAGGGGATCAGCCCCAGCATTTT
TRBD1 | many | TRBJ1-5 | TRBV19 | CASSGTGTGNQPQHF | TGTGCCAGTAGTGGAACCGGGACAGGGAATCAGCCCCAGCATTTT